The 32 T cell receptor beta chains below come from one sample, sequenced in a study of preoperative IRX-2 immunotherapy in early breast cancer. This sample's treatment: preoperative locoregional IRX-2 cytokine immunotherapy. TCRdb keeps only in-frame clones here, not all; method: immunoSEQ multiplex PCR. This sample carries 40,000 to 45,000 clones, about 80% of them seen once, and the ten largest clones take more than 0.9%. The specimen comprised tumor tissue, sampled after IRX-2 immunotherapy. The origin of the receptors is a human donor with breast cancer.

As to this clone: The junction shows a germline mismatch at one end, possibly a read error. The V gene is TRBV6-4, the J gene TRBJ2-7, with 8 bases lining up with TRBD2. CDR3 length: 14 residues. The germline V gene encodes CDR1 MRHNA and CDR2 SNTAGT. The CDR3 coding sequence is TGTGCCATCAGTATCGGGACTAGTTTAGTCGAGCAGTACTTC. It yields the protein CAISIGTSLVEQYF.

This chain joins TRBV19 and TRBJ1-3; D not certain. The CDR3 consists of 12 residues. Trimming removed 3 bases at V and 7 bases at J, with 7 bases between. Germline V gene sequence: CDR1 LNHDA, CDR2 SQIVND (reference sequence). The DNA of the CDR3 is TGTGCCAGTAGTATGATCGGGAACACCATATATTTT. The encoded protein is CASSMIGNTIYF.

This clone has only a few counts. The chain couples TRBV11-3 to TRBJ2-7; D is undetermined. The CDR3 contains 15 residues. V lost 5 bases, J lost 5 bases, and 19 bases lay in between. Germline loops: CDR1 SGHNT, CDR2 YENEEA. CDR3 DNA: TGTGCCAGCAGCCCTTTACCGCTAGTCTTCGACGAGCAGTACTTC. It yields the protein CASSPLPLVFDEQYF. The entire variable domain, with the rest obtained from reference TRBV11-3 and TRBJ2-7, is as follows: EAGVVQSPRYKIIEKKQPVAFWCNPISGHNTLYWYLQNLGQGPELLIRYENEEAVDDSQLPKDRFSAERLKGVDSTLKIQPAELGDSAVYLCASSPLPLVFDEQYFGPGTRLTVT.

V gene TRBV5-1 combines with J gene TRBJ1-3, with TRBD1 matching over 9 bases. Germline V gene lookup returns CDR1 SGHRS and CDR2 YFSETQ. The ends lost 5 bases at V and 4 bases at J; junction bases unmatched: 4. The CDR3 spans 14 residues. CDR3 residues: CASSWTGEGNTIYF. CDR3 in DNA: TGCGCCAGCAGTTGGACAGGGGAGGGAAACACCATATATTTT.

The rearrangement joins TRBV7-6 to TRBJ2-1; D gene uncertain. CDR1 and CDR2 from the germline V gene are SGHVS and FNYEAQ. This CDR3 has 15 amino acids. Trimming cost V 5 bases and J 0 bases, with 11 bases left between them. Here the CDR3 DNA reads TGTGCCAGCAGCCCCGACCTTAGCTCCTACAATGAGCAGTTCTTC. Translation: CASSPDLSSYNEQFF.

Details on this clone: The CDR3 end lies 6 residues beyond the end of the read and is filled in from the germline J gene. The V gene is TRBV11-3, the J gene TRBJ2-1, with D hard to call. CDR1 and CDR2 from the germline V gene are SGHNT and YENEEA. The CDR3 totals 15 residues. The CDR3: CASSLEAQIYNEQFF. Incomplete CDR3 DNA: TGTGCCAGCAGCTTAGAAGCACAGATT.

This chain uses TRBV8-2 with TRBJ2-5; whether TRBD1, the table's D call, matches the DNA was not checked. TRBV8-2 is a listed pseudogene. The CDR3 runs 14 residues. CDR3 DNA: TGTGCCAGCAGTTTATTGGGGGCCCAAGAGACCCAGTACTTC. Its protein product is CASSLLGAQETQYF.

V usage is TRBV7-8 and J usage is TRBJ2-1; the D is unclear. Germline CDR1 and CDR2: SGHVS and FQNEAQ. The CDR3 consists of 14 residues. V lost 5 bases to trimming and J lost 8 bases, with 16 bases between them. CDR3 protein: CASSPRSSLHEQFF. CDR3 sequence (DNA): TGTGCCAGCAGCCCCCGGAGTAGCCTCCATGAGCAGTTCTTC.

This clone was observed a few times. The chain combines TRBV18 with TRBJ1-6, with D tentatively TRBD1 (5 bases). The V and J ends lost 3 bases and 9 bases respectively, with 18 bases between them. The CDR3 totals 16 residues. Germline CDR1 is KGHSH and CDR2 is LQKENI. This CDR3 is CASSPIPGLQGSPLHF. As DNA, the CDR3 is TGTGCCAGCTCACCCATCCCGGGGCTCCAGGGTTCACCCCTCCACTTT.

In nucleotides, the CDR3 is TGCGCCAGCAGCTTAGGGGGATGGTATGACGGGAACACTGAAGCTTTCTTT. Amino acids: CASSLGGWYDGNTEAFF. This chain links TRBV5-1 with TRBJ1-1; D possibly corresponds to TRBD1 (6 bases). Germline loops: CDR1 SGHRS, CDR2 YFSETQ. Trimming removed 2 bases at V and 1 base at J, with 18 bases between. The CDR3 sequence is 17 residues long.

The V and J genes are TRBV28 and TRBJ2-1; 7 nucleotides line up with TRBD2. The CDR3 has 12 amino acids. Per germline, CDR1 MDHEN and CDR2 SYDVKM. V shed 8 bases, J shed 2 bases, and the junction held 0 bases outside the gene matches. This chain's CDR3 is CASGLAYNEQFF. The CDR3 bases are TGTGCCAGCGGACTAGCCTACAATGAGCAGTTCTTC.

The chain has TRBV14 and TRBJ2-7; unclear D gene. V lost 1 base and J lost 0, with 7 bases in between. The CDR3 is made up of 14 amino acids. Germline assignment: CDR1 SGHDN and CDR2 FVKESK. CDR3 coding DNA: TGTGCCAGCAGCCAAGTTGGGTTCTCCTACGAGCAGTACTTC. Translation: CASSQVGFSYEQYF.

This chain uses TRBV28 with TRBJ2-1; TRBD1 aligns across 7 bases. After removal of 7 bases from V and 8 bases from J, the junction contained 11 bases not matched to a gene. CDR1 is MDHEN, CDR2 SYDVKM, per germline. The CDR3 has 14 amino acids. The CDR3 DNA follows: TGTGCCAGCACCCTGGACAGGTCCGGGGATGAGCAGTTCTTC. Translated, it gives CASTLDRSGDEQFF.

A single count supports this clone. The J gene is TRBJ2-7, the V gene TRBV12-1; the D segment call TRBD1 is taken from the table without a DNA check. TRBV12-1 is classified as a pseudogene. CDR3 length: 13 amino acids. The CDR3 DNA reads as TGTGCCAGCAGCCCCCGGGACAACTACGAGCAGTACTTC. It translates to CASSPRDNYEQYF.

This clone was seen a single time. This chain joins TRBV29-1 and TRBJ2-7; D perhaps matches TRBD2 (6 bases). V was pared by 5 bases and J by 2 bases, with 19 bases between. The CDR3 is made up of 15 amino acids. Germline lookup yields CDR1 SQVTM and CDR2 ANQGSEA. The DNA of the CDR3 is TGCAGCGTTCGGGGTGGGGAGGCCCCCACCTACGAGCAGTACTTC. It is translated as CSVRGGEAPTYEQYF.

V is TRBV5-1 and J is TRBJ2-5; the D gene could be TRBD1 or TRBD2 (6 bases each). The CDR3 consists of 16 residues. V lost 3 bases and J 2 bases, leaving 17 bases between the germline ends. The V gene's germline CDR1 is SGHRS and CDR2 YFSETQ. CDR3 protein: CASSSIGGPRQETQYF. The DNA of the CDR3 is TGCGCCAGCAGCTCTATTGGGGGGCCCCGACAAGAGACCCAGTACTTC.

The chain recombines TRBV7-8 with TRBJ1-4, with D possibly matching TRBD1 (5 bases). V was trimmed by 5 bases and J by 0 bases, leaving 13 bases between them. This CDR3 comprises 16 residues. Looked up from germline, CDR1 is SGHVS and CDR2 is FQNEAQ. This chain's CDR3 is CASSQIRDATNEKLFF. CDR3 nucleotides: TGTGCCAGCAGCCAAATCCGGGACGCAACTAATGAAAAACTGTTTTTT.

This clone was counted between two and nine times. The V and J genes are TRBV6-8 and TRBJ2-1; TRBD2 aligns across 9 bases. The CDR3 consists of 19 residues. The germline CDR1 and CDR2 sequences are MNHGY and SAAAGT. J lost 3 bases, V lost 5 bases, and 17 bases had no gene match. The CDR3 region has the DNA TGTGCCAGCAGTGTCGAACTAGCGGGCACTACCGGCGTCTACAATGAGCAGTTCTTC. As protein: CASSVELAGTTGVYNEQFF.

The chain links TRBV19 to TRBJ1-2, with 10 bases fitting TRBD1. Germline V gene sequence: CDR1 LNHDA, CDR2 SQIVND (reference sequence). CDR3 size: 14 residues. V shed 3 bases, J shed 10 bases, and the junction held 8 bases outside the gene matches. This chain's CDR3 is CASSIGQGGYPYTF. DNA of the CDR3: TGTGCCAGTAGTATTGGACAGGGGGGGTATCCCTACACCTTC. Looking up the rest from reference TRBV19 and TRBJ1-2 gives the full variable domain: DGGITQSPKYLFRKEGQNVTLSCEQNLNHDAMYWYRQDPGQGLRLIYYSQIVNDFQKGDIAEGYSVSREKKESFPLTVTSAQKNPTAFYLCASSIGQGGYPYTFGSGTRLTVV.

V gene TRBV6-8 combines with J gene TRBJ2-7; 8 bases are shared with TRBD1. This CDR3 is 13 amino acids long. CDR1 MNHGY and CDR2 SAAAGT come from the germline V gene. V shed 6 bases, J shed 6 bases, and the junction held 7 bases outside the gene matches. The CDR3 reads CASSRTGLSEQYF. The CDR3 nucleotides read TGTGCCAGCAGCCGGACAGGGCTCAGCGAGCAGTACTTC.

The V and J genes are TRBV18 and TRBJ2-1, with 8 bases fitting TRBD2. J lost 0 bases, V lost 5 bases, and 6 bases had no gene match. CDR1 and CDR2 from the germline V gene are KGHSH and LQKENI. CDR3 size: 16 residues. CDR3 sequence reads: CASSTPGTSSYNEQFF. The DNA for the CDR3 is TGTGCCAGCTCAACGCCCGGGACTAGCTCCTACAATGAGCAGTTCTTC.

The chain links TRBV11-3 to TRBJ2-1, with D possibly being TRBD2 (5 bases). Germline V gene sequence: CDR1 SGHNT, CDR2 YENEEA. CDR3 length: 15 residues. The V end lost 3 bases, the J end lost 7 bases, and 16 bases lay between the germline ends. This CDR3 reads CASSLARGSGNEQFF. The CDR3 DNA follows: TGTGCCAGCAGCTTGGCTCGGGGATCGGGAAATGAGCAGTTCTTC.

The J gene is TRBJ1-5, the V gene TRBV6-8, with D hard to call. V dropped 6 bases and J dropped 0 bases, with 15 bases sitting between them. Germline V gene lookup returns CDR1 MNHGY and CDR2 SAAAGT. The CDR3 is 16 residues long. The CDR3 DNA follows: TGTGCCAGCAGCGAGAGGTACAGTTATAGCAATCAGCCCCAGCATTTT. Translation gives CASSERYSYSNQPQHF.

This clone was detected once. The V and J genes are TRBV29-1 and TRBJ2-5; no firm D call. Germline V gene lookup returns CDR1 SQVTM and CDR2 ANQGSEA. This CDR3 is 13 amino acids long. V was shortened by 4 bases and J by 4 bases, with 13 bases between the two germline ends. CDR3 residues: CSVGEGRRETQYF. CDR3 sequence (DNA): TGCAGCGTTGGGGAAGGAAGGCGAGAGACCCAGTACTTC.

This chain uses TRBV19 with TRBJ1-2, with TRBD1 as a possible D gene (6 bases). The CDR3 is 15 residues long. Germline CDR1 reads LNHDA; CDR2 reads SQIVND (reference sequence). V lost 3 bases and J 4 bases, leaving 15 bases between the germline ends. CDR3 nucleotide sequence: TGTGCCAGTAGTATCCGACAGGTTATTCCCTATGGCTACACCTTC. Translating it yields CASSIRQVIPYGYTF.

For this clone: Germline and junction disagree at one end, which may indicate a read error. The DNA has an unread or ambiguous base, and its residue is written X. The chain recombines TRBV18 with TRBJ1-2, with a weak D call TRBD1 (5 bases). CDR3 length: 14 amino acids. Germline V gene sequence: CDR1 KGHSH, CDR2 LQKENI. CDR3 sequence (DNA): TGTGCCAGCTCACCACTATCCCAGGGAGGTGGCTAYACCTTC. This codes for CASSPLSQGGGXTF. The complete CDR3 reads CASSPLSQGGGYTF.

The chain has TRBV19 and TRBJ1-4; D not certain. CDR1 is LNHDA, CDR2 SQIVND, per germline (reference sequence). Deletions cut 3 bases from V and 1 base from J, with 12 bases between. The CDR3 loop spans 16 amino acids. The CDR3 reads CASSISGKRTNEKLFF. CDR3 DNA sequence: TGTGCCAGTAGTATCTCTGGGAAACGAACTAATGAAAAACTGTTTTTT.

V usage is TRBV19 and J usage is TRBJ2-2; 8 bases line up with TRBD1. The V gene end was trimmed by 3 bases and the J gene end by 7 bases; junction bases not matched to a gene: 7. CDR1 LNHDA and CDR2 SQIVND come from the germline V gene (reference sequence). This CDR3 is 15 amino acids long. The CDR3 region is CASSIQGAGGGELFF. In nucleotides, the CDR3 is TGTGCCAGTAGTATCCAGGGGGCCGGTGGCGGGGAGCTGTTTTTT.

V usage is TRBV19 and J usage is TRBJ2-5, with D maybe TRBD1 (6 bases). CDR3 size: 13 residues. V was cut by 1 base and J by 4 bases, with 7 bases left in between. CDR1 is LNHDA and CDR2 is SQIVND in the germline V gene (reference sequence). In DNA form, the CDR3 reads TGTGCCAGTAGTATAGCCAGGGGAGAGACCCAGTACTTC. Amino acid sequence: CASSIARGETQYF.

The CDR3 region has the DNA TGTGCCAGTAGTCCCGCGGGCCCCTATGGCTACACCTTC. Protein: CASSPAGPYGYTF. The rearrangement joins TRBV19 to TRBJ1-2; D not certain. This CDR3 has 13 amino acids. CDR1 and CDR2 (germline): LNHDA, SQIVND (reference sequence). Trimming shortened V by 5 bases and J by 4 bases, and 11 bases separated the two germline ends.

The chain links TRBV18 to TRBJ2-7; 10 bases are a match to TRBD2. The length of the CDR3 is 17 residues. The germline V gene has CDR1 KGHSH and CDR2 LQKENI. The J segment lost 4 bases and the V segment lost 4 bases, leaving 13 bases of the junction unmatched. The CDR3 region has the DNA TGTGCCAGCTCACGAACTCTCCGGACTAGCGGTACTTACGAGCAGTACTTC. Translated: CASSRTLRTSGTYEQYF.

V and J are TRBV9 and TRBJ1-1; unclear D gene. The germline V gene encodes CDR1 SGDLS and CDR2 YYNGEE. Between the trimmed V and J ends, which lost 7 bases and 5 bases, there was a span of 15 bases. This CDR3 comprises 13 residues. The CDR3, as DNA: TGTGCCAGCGCACGACGTTCGGGGACTGAAGCTTTCTTT. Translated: CASARRSGTEAFF.